These 20 T cell receptor beta chains share one sample of origin, sequenced in a study of blood T cell repertoires in COVID-19. The table came from immunoSEQ multiplex PCR; TCRdb's copy has only in-frame clones and leaves some out. The sample contains approximately 34,000 clones, roughly nine tenths of which appear only once. The sample was peripheral blood. These receptor sequences come from a man in his 60s with acute or convalescent COVID-19.

The chain uses TRBV19 and TRBJ2-3; D ambiguous. The CDR3 extends over 17 amino acids. CDR1 is LNHDA and CDR2 is SQIVND in the germline V gene (reference sequence). The V end lost 3 bases, the J end lost 2 bases, and 18 bases lay between the germline ends. CDR3 sequence reads: CASSIGVRLRFTDTQYF. CDR3 nucleotide sequence: TGTGCCAGTAGTATTGGTGTCAGGCTTCGGTTCACAGATACGCAGTATTTT.

Regarding this clone: This CDR3 is also generated by other DNA sequences in the sample. The rearrangement uses TRBV7-2 and TRBJ1-5; TRBD1 matches at 9 bases. Germline V lookup: CDR1 SGHTA, CDR2 FQGNSA. The CDR3 loop spans 16 amino acids. Trimming at V came to 0 bases and at J to 6 bases, leaving 6 bases not matched to a gene. Here the CDR3 reads CASSLALGTGIQPQHF. CDR3 DNA sequence: TGTGCCAGCAGCTTAGCGTTGGGGACAGGGATTCAGCCCCAGCATTTT.

The chain uses TRBV11-3 and TRBJ2-1; the match to TRBD2 covers 12 bases. The CDR3 is made up of 15 amino acids. CDR1 is SGHNT, CDR2 YENEEA, per germline. V trimming: 6 bases; J trimming: 4 bases; junction bases outside the gene matches: 4. The CDR3 sequence: CASSFGLAGYNEQFF. CDR3 bases: TGTGCCAGCAGTTTTGGACTAGCGGGGTACAATGAGCAGTTCTTC.

The gene calls are TRBV24-1 and TRBJ1-2; 7 bases fit TRBD1. V was clipped by 3 bases and J by 6 bases; unmatched bases: 3. Germline assignment: CDR1 KGHDR and CDR2 SFDVKD. This CDR3 contains 13 residues. CDR3 sequence (DNA): TGTGCCACCAGTGATACAGGGGAGGATGGCTACACCTTC. It is translated as CATSDTGEDGYTF.

The CDR3 loop is CATSQGEYGYTF. The CDR3 nucleotides read TGTGCCACCAGTCAGGGGGAGTATGGCTACACCTTC. The chain joins TRBV24-1 to TRBJ1-2; TRBD1 aligns across 7 bases. From germline, CDR1 is KGHDR and CDR2 SFDVKD. Trimming removed 6 bases from V and 5 bases from J; junction bases left unmatched: 2. The CDR3 runs to 12 residues.

This chain connects TRBV5-4 to TRBJ2-1; TRBD2 might be the D (9 bases). V was pared by 4 bases and J by 5 bases, with 16 bases between. The CDR3 totals 15 residues. Looked up from germline, CDR1 is SGHNT and CDR2 is YYREEE (reference sequence). As DNA, the CDR3 is TGTGCCAGCAGCCAGGGGGCGGGAGGGAACAATGAGCAGTTCTTC. Protein: CASSQGAGGNNEQFF. Drawing the rest from reference TRBV5-4 and TRBJ2-1, the complete variable domain is ETGVTQSPTHLIKTRGQQVTLRCSSQSGHNTVSWYQQALGQGPQFIFQYYREEENGRGNFPPRFSGLQFPNYSSELNVNALELDDSALYLCASSQGAGGNNEQFFGPGTRLTVL.

CDR3 DNA sequence: TGTGCCAGCAGCCTAGATTTACAGGGGCGGAGCAATCAGCCCCAGCATTTT. It codes for CASSLDLQGRSNQPQHF. The J gene is TRBJ1-5, the V gene TRBV4-2; 7 nucleotides match TRBD1. The germline CDR1 and CDR2 sequences are LGHNA and YNFKEQ. With 4 bases clipped from V and 1 base from J, the junction kept 10 bases outside the gene matches. The CDR3 is 17 amino acids.

This rearrangement joins TRBV4-1 to TRBJ2-7; 11 bases agree with TRBD1. V trimming: 5 bases; J trimming: 3 bases; junction bases outside the gene matches: 6. The germline gives CDR1 MGHRA, CDR2 YSYEKL. The CDR3 is 15 amino acids. DNA of the CDR3: TGCGCCAGCAGCACCACCGGGACAGGGGGCTACGAGCAGTACTTC. Protein product: CASSTTGTGGYEQYF.

The DNA for the CDR3 is TGCAGCGTTAGTCAGGGGCTGGGCCAGCCCCAGCATTTT. It specifies CSVSQGLGQPQHF. The V gene is TRBV29-1, the J gene TRBJ1-5; a weak D match, TRBD1 (6 bases). Trimming removed 5 bases from V and 7 bases from J, with 15 bases in between. Germline loops: CDR1 SQVTM, CDR2 ANQGSEA. There are 13 residues in the CDR3.

This sequence joins TRBV2 and TRBJ1-5, with D perhaps TRBD1 (5 bases). This CDR3 contains 15 residues. V was pared by 7 bases and J by 0 bases, with 13 bases between. CDR1 and CDR2 (germline): SNHLY, FYNNEI. This CDR3 is CASIRNTGSNQPQHF. The CDR3 nucleotides are TGTGCCAGCATTAGAAACACAGGTAGCAATCAGCCCCAGCATTTT. The full variable domain, its missing parts supplied by reference TRBV2 and TRBJ1-5, is EPEVTQTPSHQVTQMGQEVILRCVPISNHLYFYWYRQILGQKVEFLVSFYNNEISEKSEIFDDQFSVERPDGSNFTLKIRSTKLEDSAMYFCASIRNTGSNQPQHFGDGTRLSIL.

The rearrangement joins TRBV7-2 to TRBJ2-7, with D perhaps matching TRBD2 (6 bases). CDR1 and CDR2 from the germline V gene are SGHTA and FQGNSA. The CDR3 is 13 amino acids. The V end was cut by 3 bases, the J end by 3 bases, with 9 bases between. The CDR3 region is CASSFFGSYEQYV. For the CDR3, the DNA is TGTGCCAGCAGCTTTTTCGGGAGCTACGAGCAGTACGTC.

The chain uses TRBV29-1 and TRBJ1-1; D is unresolved. Deletions cut 6 bases from V and 1 base from J, with 9 bases between. Germline lookup yields CDR1 SQVTM and CDR2 ANQGSEA. The CDR3 is made up of 12 amino acids. CDR3 sequence (DNA): TGCAGCGTCTCCGAGGGGAACACTGAAGCTTTCTTT. Translation gives CSVSEGNTEAFF.

V and J are TRBV29-1 and TRBJ1-2; 7 nucleotides agree with TRBD1. The CDR3 loop spans 13 amino acids. V shed 7 bases, J shed 0 bases, and the junction held 5 bases outside the gene matches. Germline assignment: CDR1 SQVTM and CDR2 ANQGSEA. DNA of the CDR3: TGCAGCGCTAGACAGGGCGCTAACTATGGCTACACCTTC. Residues: CSARQGANYGYTF. The whole variable domain, filled in from reference TRBV29-1 and TRBJ1-2, reads SAVISQKPSRDICQRGTSLTIQCQVDSQVTMMFWYRQQPGQSLTLIATANQGSEATYESGFVIDKFPISRPNLTFSTLTVSNMSPEDSSIYLCSARQGANYGYTFGSGTRLTVV.

V and J are TRBV29-1 and TRBJ2-7; maybe TRBD1 (5 bases). The CDR3 totals 12 residues. Trimming removed 4 bases at V and 10 bases at J, with 17 bases between. The germline V gene encodes CDR1 SQVTM and CDR2 ANQGSEA. CDR3 residues: CSVGYQGYGQYF. The CDR3, as DNA: TGCAGCGTTGGATATCAGGGTTACGGACAGTACTTC.

This chain joins TRBV27 and TRBJ1-2; D gene uncertain. The CDR3 extends over 15 amino acids. V was cut by 0 bases and J by 2 bases, with 10 bases left in between. Germline CDR1 reads MNHEY; CDR2 reads SMNVEV (reference sequence). CDR3 nucleotide sequence: TGTGCCAGCAGTTTATCGTGGAACAGCAACTATGGCTACACCTTC. Encoded protein: CASSLSWNSNYGYTF.

The V and J genes are TRBV6-5 and TRBJ2-5; 10 nucleotides match TRBD1. This CDR3 contains 13 residues. From germline, CDR1 is MNHEY and CDR2 SVGAGI. Unmatched junction bases numbered 3, after V lost 7 bases and J lost 4 bases. CDR3 region: CASTDRGAETQYF. CDR3 DNA sequence: TGTGCCAGCACGGACAGGGGGGCAGAGACCCAGTACTTC.

This clone was seen once. The V gene is TRBV18, the J gene TRBJ2-7; D is unclear. The CDR3 consists of 14 residues. V dropped 6 bases and J dropped 2 bases, with 14 bases sitting between them. The V gene's germline CDR1 is KGHSH and CDR2 LQKENI. The DNA for the CDR3 is TGTGCCAGCTCCCCGCCGGTTAGAGCCTACGAGCAGTACTTC. Encoded protein: CASSPPVRAYEQYF.

The V gene is TRBV7-6, the J gene TRBJ1-5; D may be TRBD1 (5 bases). V shed 5 bases and J shed 3 bases, with 14 bases lying between them. Germline V gene lookup returns CDR1 SGHVS and CDR2 FNYEAQ. The CDR3 is 15 residues long. The CDR3 protein is CASSRGTPFNQPQHF. The CDR3 DNA is TGTGCCAGCAGCCGGGGGACCCCCTTCAATCAGCCCCAGCATTTT.

The rearrangement uses TRBV18 and TRBJ2-7; D uncertain. Trimming took 3 bases from V and 3 from J, leaving 9 bases between them. This CDR3 has 13 amino acids. Per germline, CDR1 KGHSH and CDR2 LQKENI. DNA of the CDR3: TGTGCCAGCTCACCGCCCCTAGGCTACGAGCAGTACGTC. Residues: CASSPPLGYEQYV.

The chain links TRBV27 to TRBJ1-2, with unresolved D. V lost 5 bases to trimming and J lost 0 bases, with 19 bases between them. Germline-derived CDR1 and CDR2 are MNHEY and SMNVEV (reference sequence). The CDR3 extends over 17 amino acids. CDR3 in amino acids: CASSLRPRDLPNYGYTF. The CDR3 DNA reads TGTGCCAGCAGTCTCCGACCCCGTGACTTGCCTAACTATGGCTACACCTTC.